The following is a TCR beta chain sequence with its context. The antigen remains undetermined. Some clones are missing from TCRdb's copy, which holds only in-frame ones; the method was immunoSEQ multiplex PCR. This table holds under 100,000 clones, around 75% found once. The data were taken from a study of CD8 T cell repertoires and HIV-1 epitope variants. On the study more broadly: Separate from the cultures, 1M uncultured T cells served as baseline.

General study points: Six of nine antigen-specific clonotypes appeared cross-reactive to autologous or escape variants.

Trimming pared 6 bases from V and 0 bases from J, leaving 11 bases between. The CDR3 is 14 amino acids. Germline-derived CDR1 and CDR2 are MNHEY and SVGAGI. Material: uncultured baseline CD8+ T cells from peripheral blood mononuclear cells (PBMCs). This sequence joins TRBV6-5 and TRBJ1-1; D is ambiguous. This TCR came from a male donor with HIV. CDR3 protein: CASRQDGMNTEAFF. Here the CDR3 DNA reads TGTGCCAGCAGACAAGACGGGATGAACACTGAAGCTTTCTTT.